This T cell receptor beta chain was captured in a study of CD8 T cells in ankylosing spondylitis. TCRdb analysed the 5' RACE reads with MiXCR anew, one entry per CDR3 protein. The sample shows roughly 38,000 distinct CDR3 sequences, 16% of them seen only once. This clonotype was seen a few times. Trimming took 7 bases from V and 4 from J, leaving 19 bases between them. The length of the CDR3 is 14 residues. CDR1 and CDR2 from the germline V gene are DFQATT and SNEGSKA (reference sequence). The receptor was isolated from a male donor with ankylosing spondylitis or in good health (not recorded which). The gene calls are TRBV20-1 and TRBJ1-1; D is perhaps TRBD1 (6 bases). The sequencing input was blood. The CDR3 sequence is CSGVTGGESTEAFF. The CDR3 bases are TGCAGTGGAGTTACGGGGGGCGAGAGCACTGAAGCTTTCTTT.